What follows describes a single T cell receptor (beta chain). Clones were read by immunoSEQ multiplex PCR, and TCRdb kept only the in-frame ones, dropping some. The data contain more than 550,000 clones, roughly 86% of them singletons. The CDR3 has 14 amino acids. The germline gives CDR1 SGHKS, CDR2 YYEKEE (reference sequence). Trimming shortened V by 3 bases and J by 8 bases, and 14 bases separated the two germline ends. This specimen belongs to a study of shared T cell receptors in the human thymus. These data were also reused for a study on human thymus T cells. That report adds: The sample donors, healthy Finnish infants, were having corrective surgery for congenital heart defects. Resections were taken during corrective heart surgery, and the thymus tissue came from these. Gene usage (both V and J) appeared biased in thymic and blood repertoires. Unrelated people showed highly overlapping thymic repertoires, related research reported.

The source material was thymocytes. The chain uses TRBV5-5 and TRBJ1-4, with a possible D match to TRBD1 (6 bases). The TCR was taken from a boy younger than two with a congenital heart defect. The CDR3 spells CASSSRGAEEKLFF. The CDR3 DNA reads as TGTGCCAGCAGCTCTCGGGGGGCCGAGGAAAAACTGTTTTTT. Variable domain in full (rest from reference TRBV5-5 and TRBJ1-4): DAGVTQSPTHLIKTRGQQVTLRCSPISGHKSVSWYQQVLGQGPQFIFQYYEKEERGRGNFPDRFSARQFPNYSSELNVNALLLGDSALYLCASSSRGAEEKLFFGSGTQLSVL.